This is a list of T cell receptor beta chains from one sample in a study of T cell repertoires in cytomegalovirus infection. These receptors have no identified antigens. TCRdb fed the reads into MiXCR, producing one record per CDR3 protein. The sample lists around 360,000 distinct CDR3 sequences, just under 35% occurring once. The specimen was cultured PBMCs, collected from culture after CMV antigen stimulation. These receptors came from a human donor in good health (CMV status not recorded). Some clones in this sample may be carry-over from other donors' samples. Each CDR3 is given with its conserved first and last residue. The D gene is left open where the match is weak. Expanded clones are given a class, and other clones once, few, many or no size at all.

CDR3aa: CASSPSWLKGFYTEAFF; CDR3nt: TGTGCCAGCAGCCCTTCTTGGCTCAAGGGATTTTACACTGAAGCTTTCTTT; d_gene: NA; v_gene: TRBV7-4; abundance: once; j_gene: TRBJ1-1
CDR3aa: CASTVGQGPYNEQFF; CDR3nt: TGTGCCAGCACCGTGGGACAGGGGCCCTACAATGAGCAGTTCTTC; d_gene: TRBD1; v_gene: TRBV2; abundance: NA; j_gene: TRBJ2-1
CDR3aa: CASSIERGSYEQYF; CDR3nt: TGTGCCAGCAGCATTGAGCGGGGTTCCTACGAGCAGTACTTC; d_gene: TRBD2; v_gene: TRBV7-3; abundance: NA; j_gene: TRBJ2-7
CDR3aa: CASSFGREDFRNEQFF; CDR3nt: TGTGCCAGCAGCTTCGGGCGGGAGGACTTCCGGAATGAGCAGTTCTTC; d_gene: TRBD2; v_gene: TRBV7-9; abundance: NA; j_gene: TRBJ2-1
CDR3aa: CASRVAGRAYEQYF; CDR3nt: TGTGCCAGCAGAGTAGCGGGTAGGGCCTACGAGCAGTACTTC; d_gene: TRBD2; v_gene: TRBV12-3/TRBV12-4; abundance: NA; j_gene: TRBJ2-7
CDR3aa: CASTGGNYNEQFF; CDR3nt: TGTGCCAGCACCGGGGGGAACTACAATGAGCAGTTCTTC; d_gene: TRBD2; v_gene: TRBV6-2/TRBV6-3; abundance: NA; j_gene: TRBJ2-1
CDR3aa: CAPQGRTGLRKLFF; CDR3nt: TGTGCCCCCCAAGGGAGGACGGGCTTACGAAAACTGTTTTTT; d_gene: NA; v_gene: TRBV28; abundance: NA; j_gene: TRBJ1-4
CDR3aa: CASSPLLGAPTDTQYF; CDR3nt: TGTGCCAGCAGCCCATTATTGGGGGCCCCCACAGATACGCAGTATTTT; d_gene: NA; v_gene: TRBV7-2; abundance: NA; j_gene: TRBJ2-3
CDR3aa: CASSPRQGSVAFF; CDR3nt: TGTGCCAGCAGCCCTCGACAGGGGAGTGTCGCTTTCTTT; d_gene: TRBD1; v_gene: TRBV7-2; abundance: NA; j_gene: TRBJ1-1
CDR3aa: CASRLIISTLEGQPQHF; CDR3nt: TGTGCCAGCAGACTAATAATCTCGACACTCGAGGGGCAGCCCCAGCATTTT; d_gene: NA; v_gene: TRBV2; abundance: NA; j_gene: TRBJ1-5
CDR3aa: CASIGAGDTEAFF; CDR3nt: TGTGCCAGCATTGGGGCAGGGGACACTGAAGCTTTCTTT; d_gene: NA; v_gene: TRBV2; abundance: NA; j_gene: TRBJ1-1
CDR3aa: CASSGGQGEQTQYF; CDR3nt: TGTGCCAGCAGTGGGGGGCAGGGGGAACAGACCCAGTACTTC; d_gene: NA; v_gene: TRBV7-2; abundance: few; j_gene: TRBJ2-5
CDR3aa: CASSTTGGSNQPQHF; CDR3nt: TGTGCCAGTAGTACAACAGGGGGCAGCAATCAGCCCCAGCATTTT; d_gene: TRBD1; v_gene: TRBV19; abundance: few; j_gene: TRBJ1-5
CDR3aa: CASSPKRGGASSYGYTF; CDR3nt: TGTGCCAGCAGCCCCAAAAGAGGGGGCGCATCCTCCTATGGCTACACCTTC; d_gene: TRBD1; v_gene: TRBV7-2; abundance: many; j_gene: TRBJ1-2
CDR3aa: CASNSKATGNNEQFF; CDR3nt: TGCGCCAGCAACAGTAAGGCTACAGGTAACAATGAGCAGTTCTTC; d_gene: NA; v_gene: TRBV5-1; abundance: NA; j_gene: TRBJ2-1
CDR3aa: CASSGRRDSTDTQYF; CDR3nt: TGTGCCAGCAGTGGCCGGAGAGACAGCACAGATACGCAGTATTTT; d_gene: NA; v_gene: TRBV6-6; abundance: NA; j_gene: TRBJ2-3
CDR3aa: CASSFTQGQGVFSNQPQHF; CDR3nt: TGTGCCAGCAGTTTTACCCAGGGACAGGGGGTCTTTAGCAATCAGCCCCAGCATTTT; d_gene: TRBD1; v_gene: TRBV12-3/TRBV12-4; abundance: many; j_gene: TRBJ1-5
CDR3aa: CASSLSTGEQYF; CDR3nt: TGTGCCAGCAGTCTATCAACCGGGGAGCAGTACTTC; d_gene: NA; v_gene: TRBV28; abundance: few; j_gene: TRBJ2-7
CDR3aa: CASSQPAGWRERAGETDTQYF; CDR3nt: TGTGCCAGCAGCCAACCCGCTGGCTGGCGGGAAAGAGCGGGAGAAACAGATACGCAGTATTTT; d_gene: TRBD2; v_gene: TRBV7-6; abundance: NA; j_gene: TRBJ2-3
CDR3aa: CASSTLNPGQGASTDTQYF; CDR3nt: TGCGCCAGCAGTACCCTGAATCCGGGACAGGGGGCGAGCACAGATACGCAGTATTTT; d_gene: TRBD1; v_gene: TRBV10-2; abundance: few; j_gene: TRBJ2-3
CDR3aa: CASSILQINQPQHF; CDR3nt: TGTGCCAGTAGTATATTACAGATCAATCAGCCCCAGCATTTT; d_gene: NA; v_gene: TRBV19; abundance: NA; j_gene: TRBJ1-5
CDR3aa: CASSPYGRSSYNEQFF; CDR3nt: TGTGCCAGCAGTCCCTACGGCAGGTCCTCCTACAATGAGCAGTTCTTC; d_gene: NA; v_gene: TRBV28; abundance: NA; j_gene: TRBJ2-1
CDR3aa: CASSPRTSGYTGELFF; CDR3nt: TGTGCCAGCAGCCCTCGGACTAGCGGGTACACCGGGGAGCTGTTTTTT; d_gene: TRBD2; v_gene: TRBV27; abundance: many; j_gene: TRBJ2-2
CDR3aa: CASTRIETGELFF; CDR3nt: TGTGCCAGCACGAGGATTGAAACCGGGGAGCTGTTTTTT; d_gene: NA; v_gene: TRBV6-2/TRBV6-3; abundance: NA; j_gene: TRBJ2-2
CDR3aa: CASSLGGGRHTGELFF; CDR3nt: TGTGCCAGCAGTTTAGGAGGCGGGAGACACACCGGGGAGCTGTTTTTT; d_gene: TRBD2; v_gene: TRBV12-3/TRBV12-4; abundance: NA; j_gene: TRBJ2-2
CDR3aa: CASSSGQVGYNEQFF; CDR3nt: TGTGCCAGCAGCTCGGGACAGGTAGGGTACAATGAGCAGTTCTTC; d_gene: TRBD1; v_gene: TRBV7-9; abundance: many; j_gene: TRBJ2-1
CDR3aa: CASSLDVTGRRLLAYGYTF; CDR3nt: TGTGCCAGCAGCTTGGATGTAACAGGGAGACGGCTACTAGCCTATGGCTACACCTTC; d_gene: NA; v_gene: TRBV5-6; abundance: NA; j_gene: TRBJ1-2
CDR3aa: CATSRDHQREGISYNEQFF; CDR3nt: TGTGCCACCAGCAGAGATCACCAGCGGGAGGGTATTTCCTACAATGAGCAGTTCTTC; d_gene: TRBD2; v_gene: TRBV15; abundance: NA; j_gene: TRBJ2-1
CDR3aa: CASSVDGGFSSYNEQFF; CDR3nt: TGTGCCAGCAGCGTAGATGGCGGGTTCAGCTCCTACAATGAGCAGTTCTTC; d_gene: NA; v_gene: TRBV9; abundance: once; j_gene: TRBJ2-1
CDR3aa: CAISSSGSSHEQYF; CDR3nt: TGTGCCATCAGTAGCAGCGGGAGTTCCCACGAGCAGTACTTC; d_gene: TRBD2; v_gene: TRBV10-3; abundance: few; j_gene: TRBJ2-7
CDR3aa: CASSHHRDDTEAFF; CDR3nt: TGTGCCAGCAGCCATCACAGGGATGATACTGAAGCTTTCTTT; d_gene: NA; v_gene: TRBV14; abundance: NA; j_gene: TRBJ1-1
CDR3aa: CASRPMGQLYNEQFF; CDR3nt: TGTGCCAGCAGACCGATGGGACAGCTATACAATGAGCAGTTCTTC; d_gene: TRBD1; v_gene: TRBV28; abundance: few; j_gene: TRBJ2-1
CDR3aa: CASSYRGRTNEKLFF; CDR3nt: TGTGCCAGCAGTTACAGGGGGCGGACTAATGAAAAACTGTTTTTT; d_gene: TRBD1; v_gene: TRBV6-5; abundance: NA; j_gene: TRBJ1-4
CDR3aa: CATSTDPYQPQHF; CDR3nt: TGTGCCACCAGCACGGATCCATACCAGCCCCAGCATTTT; d_gene: NA; v_gene: TRBV15; abundance: NA; j_gene: TRBJ1-5
CDR3aa: CASREQDNEQFF; CDR3nt: TGCGCCAGTAGGGAACAGGACAATGAGCAGTTCTTC; d_gene: NA; v_gene: TRBV5-1; abundance: few; j_gene: TRBJ2-1
CDR3aa: CATRNVAGEDIQYF; CDR3nt: TGTGCCACCCGAAACGTCGCCGGGGAGGACATTCAGTACTTC; d_gene: NA; v_gene: TRBV6-2/TRBV6-3; abundance: few; j_gene: TRBJ2-4
CDR3aa: CASSRPGTGWYEQYF; CDR3nt: TGTGCCAGCAGTCGTCCCGGGACAGGGTGGTACGAGCAGTACTTC; d_gene: TRBD1; v_gene: TRBV7-2; abundance: few; j_gene: TRBJ2-7
CDR3aa: CAWAGTGGFYEQYF; CDR3nt: TGTGCCTGGGCCGGGACAGGGGGCTTCTACGAGCAGTACTTC; d_gene: TRBD1; v_gene: TRBV30; abundance: many; j_gene: TRBJ2-7
CDR3aa: CASSLAWAGGETSGYTF; CDR3nt: TGTGCCAGCAGCTTAGCCTGGGCAGGGGGCGAGACGAGCGGCTACACCTTC; d_gene: TRBD1; v_gene: TRBV11-2; abundance: NA; j_gene: TRBJ1-2
CDR3aa: CASSELAGPSGTQYF; CDR3nt: TGTGCCAGCAGTGAACTAGCGGGACCCTCTGGGACCCAGTACTTC; d_gene: TRBD2; v_gene: TRBV6-4; abundance: few; j_gene: TRBJ2-5
CDR3aa: CASSRNTVGEQFF; CDR3nt: TGTGCCAGCAGCCGTAACACGGTGGGTGAGCAGTTCTTC; d_gene: NA; v_gene: TRBV5-6; abundance: NA; j_gene: TRBJ2-1
CDR3aa: CASSIGNSGEETQYF; CDR3nt: TGTGCCAGTAGTATAGGTAATAGCGGGGAAGAGACCCAGTACTTC; d_gene: TRBD2; v_gene: TRBV19; abundance: few; j_gene: TRBJ2-5
CDR3aa: CASSLDSLWKAFF; CDR3nt: TGTGCCAGCAGCTTAGATTCATTGTGGAAAGCTTTCTTT; d_gene: NA; v_gene: TRBV7-8; abundance: few; j_gene: TRBJ1-1
CDR3aa: CASSSPRKGDTGELFF; CDR3nt: TGCGCCAGCAGCTCACCGCGGAAGGGAGACACCGGGGAGCTGTTTTTT; d_gene: NA; v_gene: TRBV5-1; abundance: NA; j_gene: TRBJ2-2
CDR3aa: CASSELQGAAFSGNTIYF; CDR3nt: TGTGCCAGCAGTGAATTACAGGGGGCGGCGTTCTCTGGAAACACCATATATTTT; d_gene: TRBD1; v_gene: TRBV2; abundance: NA; j_gene: TRBJ1-3
CDR3aa: CAWKGLGPRNTEAFF; CDR3nt: TGTGCCTGGAAAGGGTTGGGGCCTCGGAACACTGAAGCTTTCTTT; d_gene: NA; v_gene: TRBV30; abundance: once; j_gene: TRBJ1-1
CDR3aa: CASSLMGATVQETQYF; CDR3nt: TGCGCCAGCAGCTTGATGGGGGCGACGGTACAAGAGACCCAGTACTTC; d_gene: NA; v_gene: TRBV5-1; abundance: NA; j_gene: TRBJ2-5
CDR3aa: CASSYQALAGTDTQYF; CDR3nt: TGTGCCAGCAGTTACCAGGCACTAGCGGGCACAGATACGCAGTATTTT; d_gene: TRBD2; v_gene: TRBV6-5; abundance: NA; j_gene: TRBJ2-3
CDR3aa: CASSESTALGEQFF; CDR3nt: TGTGCCAGCAGTGAAAGTACCGCGCTTGGTGAGCAGTTCTTC; d_gene: NA; v_gene: TRBV2; abundance: NA; j_gene: TRBJ2-1
CDR3aa: CASSLPRGLAGGNTGELFF; CDR3nt: TGTGCCAGCAGCCTACCCCGGGGACTAGCGGGAGGAAACACCGGGGAGCTGTTTTTT; d_gene: TRBD2; v_gene: TRBV7-8; abundance: NA; j_gene: TRBJ2-2
CDR3aa: CASSSHRDQKEKLFF; CDR3nt: TGTGCCAGTAGTTCGCACCGGGACCAAAAAGAAAAACTGTTTTTT; d_gene: NA; v_gene: TRBV19; abundance: NA; j_gene: TRBJ1-4
CDR3aa: CASSAPGQGNQPQHF; CDR3nt: TGTGCCAGTAGTGCACCGGGACAGGGAAATCAGCCCCAGCATTTT; d_gene: TRBD1; v_gene: TRBV19; abundance: few; j_gene: TRBJ1-5
CDR3aa: CASSLYGGGQGRTEAFF; CDR3nt: TGTGCCAGCAGCCTATACGGGGGAGGACAGGGGAGGACTGAAGCTTTCTTT; d_gene: TRBD1; v_gene: TRBV7-6; abundance: medium-sized; j_gene: TRBJ1-1
CDR3aa: CASSPGLAHEQYF; CDR3nt: TGTGCCAGCAGCCCGGGACTTGCCCACGAGCAGTACTTC; d_gene: NA; v_gene: TRBV7-9; abundance: few; j_gene: TRBJ2-7
CDR3aa: CASSYRQTETQYF; CDR3nt: TGTGCCAGCAGTTATCGACAGACGGAGACCCAGTACTTC; d_gene: NA; v_gene: TRBV6-2/TRBV6-3; abundance: NA; j_gene: TRBJ2-5
CDR3aa: CASSSPSGGANVLTF; CDR3nt: TGTGCCAGCAGTTCTCCAAGCGGGGGGGCCAACGTCCTGACTTTC; d_gene: NA; v_gene: TRBV6-6; abundance: few; j_gene: TRBJ2-6
CDR3aa: CASSSPNQIYEQYF; CDR3nt: TGTGCCAGCAGCTCCCCTAATCAAATATACGAGCAGTACTTC; d_gene: NA; v_gene: TRBV7-2; abundance: few; j_gene: TRBJ2-7
CDR3aa: CASQRPAGNYGYTF; CDR3nt: TGTGCCAGCCAACGGCCGGCAGGAAACTATGGCTACACCTTC; d_gene: NA; v_gene: TRBV2; abundance: NA; j_gene: TRBJ1-2
CDR3aa: CASSFLSLTGELFF; CDR3nt: TGTGCCAGCAGTTTCCTTTCACTCACCGGGGAGCTGTTTTTT; d_gene: NA; v_gene: TRBV6-5; abundance: few; j_gene: TRBJ2-2